The 16 T cell receptor beta chains in this list originate from one sample, sequenced in a study of CD8 T cells in Susac syndrome. Random hexamers were used to reverse transcribe the RNA input (about 0.45 to 1 ug). TCRdb passed the immunoSEQ multiplex PCR reads through MiXCR, listing each CDR3 protein once. The repertoire consists of about 160,000 distinct CDR3 sequences, with roughly 94% occurring once and the leading ten covering roughly 0.099%. The sequencing input was CD4+ T cells from PBMCs. The origin of the receptors is a human donor with multiple sclerosis.

The rearrangement uses TRBV4-1 and TRBJ2-3; D is possibly TRBD1 or TRBD2 (5 bases each). The V and J ends lost 2 bases and 5 bases respectively, with 11 bases between them. CDR3 size: 14 residues. Germline CDR1 reads MGHRA; CDR2 reads YSYEKL. The DNA of the CDR3 is TGCGCCAGCAGCCAACTGGGACCGCGAGATACGCAGTATTTT. This gives the protein CASSQLGPRDTQYF.

The chain couples TRBV19 to TRBJ1-5; maybe TRBD1 (6 bases). The CDR3 sequence is 17 residues long. Germline CDR1 reads LNHDA; CDR2 reads SQIVND (reference sequence). The V end lost 6 bases, the J end lost 3 bases, and 21 bases lay between the germline ends. CDR3 region: CASRRMGGRGTNQPQHF. CDR3 sequence (DNA): TGTGCCAGTAGACGGATGGGGGGGCGGGGTACCAATCAGCCCCAGCATTTT.

This chain joins TRBV7-9 and TRBJ2-3; 7 bases fit TRBD2. This CDR3 has 15 amino acids. Germline-derived CDR1 and CDR2 are SEHNR and FQNEAQ (reference sequence). V shed 4 bases and J 4 bases; nucleotides not matched to a gene: 8. CDR3 in DNA: TGTGCCAGCAGCTATGCGGGAGCTGCTGCAGATACGCAGTATTTT. This translates into CASSYAGAAADTQYF.

This chain uses TRBV27 with TRBJ2-5, with 10 bases matching TRBD1. From germline, CDR1 is MNHEY and CDR2 SMNVEV (reference sequence). This CDR3 contains 15 residues. The V segment lost 3 bases and the J segment 7 bases; nucleotides outside the gene matches: 8. CDR3 nucleotide sequence: TGTGCCAGCAGTTTCCGGGACAGGGGCAGGGGGACCCAGTACTTC. This encodes CASSFRDRGRGTQYF.

The J gene is TRBJ1-4, the V gene TRBV5-6; 8 bases line up with TRBD1. This CDR3 region has 15 residues. Germline V gene sequence: CDR1 SGHDT, CDR2 YYEEEE. With V trimmed by 5 bases and J by 3 bases, 6 bases remained unmatched. The CDR3 DNA reads TGTGCCAGCAGTCAAACAGGGGGGGCTAATGAAAAACTGTTTTTT. This encodes CASSQTGGANEKLFF.

J is TRBJ2-7 and V is TRBV3-1; D is possibly TRBD2 (5 bases). The germline V and J ends were trimmed by 4 bases and 0 bases, with 10 bases remaining between them. In germline, CDR1 is LGHDT, CDR2 YNNKEL (reference sequence). CDR3 length equals 14 residues. The DNA of the CDR3 is TGTGCCAGCAGCCCAGCGGTTACCTCCTACGAGCAGTACTTC. It yields the protein CASSPAVTSYEQYF.

This clonotype was seen just once. The gene calls are TRBV7-2 and TRBJ1-3, with 9 bases that match TRBD1. The germline V gene encodes CDR1 SGHTA and CDR2 FQGNSA. This CDR3 is 15 amino acids long. The V gene end was trimmed by 3 bases and the J gene end by 4 bases; junction bases not matched to a gene: 4. Here the CDR3 reads CASSFTGGTGNTIYF. The CDR3 coding sequence is TGTGCCAGCAGCTTTACAGGGGGCACAGGAAACACCATATATTTT.

This chain uses TRBV7-2 with TRBJ2-7, with 13 bases lining up with TRBD2. The CDR3 consists of 15 residues. Germline CDR1 reads SGHTA; CDR2 reads FQGNSA. Trimming took 3 bases from V and 7 from J; bases not matched to a gene: 6. The DNA of the CDR3 is TGTGCCAGCAGCTTTTGGACTAGCGGGAGAGAAGAGCAGTACTTC. Its protein product is CASSFWTSGREEQYF.

This chain joins TRBV6-5 and TRBJ1-2; D perhaps matches TRBD1 (6 bases). The germline V gene has CDR1 MNHEY and CDR2 SVGAGI. The V and J ends lost 7 bases and 13 bases respectively, with 19 bases between them. The CDR3 runs 12 residues. Here the CDR3 DNA reads TGTGCCAGCATCAACGCGGGGGGGACATTCACCTTC. Translated, it gives CASINAGGTFTF.

This clonotype has more than one count but fewer than ten. The chain carries TRBV3-1 and TRBJ2-5; 8 nucleotides line up with TRBD1. This CDR3 region has 14 residues. Germline loops: CDR1 LGHDT, CDR2 YNNKEL (reference sequence). V shed 4 bases and J 1 base; nucleotides not matched to a gene: 2. The CDR3 loop reads CASSRQGIQETQYF. In nucleotides, the CDR3 is TGTGCCAGCAGCCGACAGGGGATCCAAGAGACCCAGTACTTC.

The CDR3 DNA sequence: TGTGCCAGCAGTTGGGACCAGGGTGGCACAGATACGCAGTATTTT. This gives the protein CASSWDQGGTDTQYF. The chain recombines TRBV12-3 or TRBV12-4 with TRBJ2-3; tentatively, D is TRBD1 or TRBD2 (5 bases each). The CDR3 sequence is 15 residues long. V was clipped by 4 bases and J by 1 base, with 12 bases between them.

The V gene is TRBV6-2 or TRBV6-3, the J gene TRBJ2-1, with 10 bases fitting TRBD2. J gave up 8 bases and V 5 bases, and 0 bases lay outside the gene matches. The CDR3 is 12 amino acids. In germline, CDR1 is MNHEY, CDR2 SVGEGT. The chain's CDR3 is CASSLAGDEQFF. In DNA, the CDR3 is TGTGCCAGCAGTCTAGCGGGGGATGAGCAGTTCTTC.

This clonotype was recorded only once. The chain couples TRBV10-3 to TRBJ2-7, with TRBD2 identical over 7 bases. The V segment lost 3 bases and the J segment 5 bases; nucleotides outside the gene matches: 13. The germline V gene encodes CDR1 ENHRY and CDR2 SYGVKD. The CDR3 length is 16 residues. The CDR3 DNA reads TGTGCCATCAGTGATTCATGGGGAGCGGGACTCCACGAGCAGTACTTC. Translated, it gives CAISDSWGAGLHEQYF.

The rearrangement joins TRBV4-1 to TRBJ1-2, with D unresolved. Germline-derived CDR1 and CDR2 are MGHRA and YSYEKL. There are 16 residues in the CDR3. The V end lost 1 base, the J end lost 8 bases, and 20 bases lay between the germline ends. The CDR3 reads CASSQGRRGRTSGYTF. The CDR3 nucleotides are TGCGCCAGCAGCCAAGGTCGTCGAGGGCGGACCTCAGGCTACACCTTC.

The genes are TRBV19 and TRBJ1-4, with TRBD1 as a possible D gene (6 bases). Trimming left V 6 bases short and J 2 bases short, with 13 bases between. Germline V gives CDR1 LNHDA, CDR2 SQIVND (reference sequence). The CDR3 covers 15 residues. DNA for the CDR3: TGTGCCAGTAGCCCGCGGGGGGGCACTAATGAAAAACTGTTTTTT. Its translation is CASSPRGGTNEKLFF. The full variable domain, in which reference TRBV19 and TRBJ1-4 provide the parts outside the CDR3, is DGGITQSPKYLFRKEGQNVTLSCEQNLNHDAMYWYRQDPGQGLRLIYYSQIVNDFQKGDIAEGYSVSREKKESFPLTVTSAQKNPTAFYLCASSPRGGTNEKLFFGSGTQLSVL.

V usage is TRBV12-3 or TRBV12-4 and J usage is TRBJ1-4; 12 nucleotides agree with TRBD1. The CDR3 runs 16 residues. Trimming cost V 6 bases and J 6 bases; bases outside gene matches: 8. The CDR3 spells CASSRLGTGGDEKLFF. The CDR3, as DNA: TGTGCCAGCAGCCGCCTTGGGACAGGGGGCGATGAAAAACTGTTTTTT.